This is a list of T cell receptor beta chains from one sample in a study of siplizumab effects on memory and regulatory T cells. TCRdb's table, derived via immunoSEQ multiplex PCR, lists solely in-frame clones and lacks some. The sample holds about 56,000 clones, about 97% seen once. Sequencing was performed on naive CD8+ T cells sorted from blood. Receptor source: a human donor in good health. Each CDR3 is given without its conserved first and last residue.

V	CDR3
TRBV9	ASSAVLATDTQY
TRBV29-1	SVGAGGDGNIQY
TRBV19	ASSTHRGSNQPQH
TRBV5-4	ASSLMGLAKNIQY
TRBV11-3	ASSLVVGVIGELF
TRBV18	ASSPLQGPSYEQY
TRBV4-1	ASSQDGLAQY
TRBV2	ASSDATNEKLF
TRBV7-9	ASRKDRSDRGKRYNEQF
TRBV7-6	ASSLGDEQY
TRBV27	ASSYRGLTEAF
TRBV7-9	ASSLVLQETQY
TRBV11-1	ASSPVTISEAF
TRBV7-9	ASSPSYEQY
TRBV27	ASSHRGGHNEQF
TRBV4-2	ASSQGGGQKGHEQF
TRBV7-2	ASSLEGGGFTKYNEQF
TRBV12-5	ASARGGLTVFQETQY
TRBV27	ASMRGFYNEQF
TRBV27	ASSPSGGAWNEQF
TRBV27	ASSPRGGIYEQY
TRBV27	ASSLLGIGEQY
TRBV30	AQAGTTDTQY
TRBV2	ASENRNSYEQY
TRBV2	ASSEGLDRMNTEAF
TRBV29-1	SVEVDRGPNT
TRBV6-5	ASSYSMMNEQF
TRBV5-1	ASSKTGTGELF
TRBV11-2	ASSLDSETQY
TRBV4-2	ASSQGSSYEQY
TRBV4-1	ASSLLGRGINQPQH
TRBV14	ASNGAEQGFLTGELF
TRBV4-2	ASSGGGYEQY
TRBV5-1	ASSLDGANSYEQY
TRBV11-3	ASSPGSTDTQY
TRBV4-3	ASSQGQLNTEAF
TRBV7-6	ASSFRDGGNEQY
TRBV4-1	ASQAVGAGANVLT
TRBV2	ASYRSLNEKLF
TRBV9	ASSVSGKPPTGELF
TRBV2	ASSTHRTGTSTTATNEKLF
TRBV2	ASSDIEGREQY
TRBV4-2	ASSQVGEGQPQH
TRBV13	ASSLGGQLFSYEQY
TRBV12-5	ASGSAGGEKLF
TRBV7-3	ASSLDQGTGNTIY
TRBV27	ASSPLNQNEKLF
TRBV5-1	ASSHRADTQY
TRBV9	ASSPGQGVFYGYT
TRBV2	AIYRTSEKTRSGANVLT
TRBV9	ASSAMGDVSLFSYNEQF